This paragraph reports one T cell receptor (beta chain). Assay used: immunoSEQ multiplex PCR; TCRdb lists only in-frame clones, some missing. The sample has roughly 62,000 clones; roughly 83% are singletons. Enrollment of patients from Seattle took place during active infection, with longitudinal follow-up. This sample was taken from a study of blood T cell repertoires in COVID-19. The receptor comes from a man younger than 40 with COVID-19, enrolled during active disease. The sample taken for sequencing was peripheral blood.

CDR3 sequence reads: CASSGRLAETYEQYF. Written as DNA, the CDR3 is TGTGCCAGCAGCGGCCGACTCGCCGAGACCTACGAGCAGTACTTC. This sequence joins TRBV9 and TRBJ2-7; no clear D. The ends were cut back, 3 bases at V and 2 bases at J, with 15 bases in the middle. CDR1 is SGDLS and CDR2 is YYNGEE in the germline V gene. The CDR3 sequence is 15 residues long.